One and the same sample provided the 13 T cell receptor beta chains below, sequenced in a study of CD8 T cells in Susac syndrome. With random hexamers, 0.5 to 1 ug RNA was reverse transcribed. A single record per CDR3 protein comes from TCRdb applying MiXCR to the immunoSEQ multiplex PCR reads. This table has 160,000 or so distinct CDR3 sequences, approximately 96% appearing once. Specimen: CD8+ T cells from PBMCs. The receptors here all came from a human donor with multiple sclerosis.

This chain joins TRBV27 and TRBJ2-1; 7 nucleotides line up with TRBD1. V shed 2 bases and J 6 bases; nucleotides not matched to a gene: 4. The germline V gene has CDR1 MNHEY and CDR2 SMNVEV (reference sequence). This CDR3 contains 14 residues. The CDR3: CASSLGQGVNEQFF. The CDR3, as DNA: TGTGCCAGCAGTTTAGGGCAGGGGGTCAATGAGCAGTTCTTC.

The genes are TRBV29-1 and TRBJ1-1; no definite D call. The ends were cut back, 0 bases at V and 8 bases at J, with 13 bases in the middle. CDR1 SQVTM and CDR2 ANQGSEA come from the germline V gene. This CDR3 is 13 amino acids long. The CDR3: CSVEEETHREAFF. The CDR3 coding sequence is TGCAGCGTTGAAGAGGAAACTCATCGGGAAGCTTTCTTT.

This clonotype appeared a few times. The chain is built from TRBV12-3 or TRBV12-4 and TRBJ2-3; D is unclear. The V gene lost 2 bases and the J gene lost 6 bases, with 3 bases spanning the gap. The length of the CDR3 is 11 residues. CDR3 region: CASSLSDTQYF. CDR3 DNA: TGTGCCAGCAGTTTATCTGATACGCAGTATTTT.

V gene TRBV7-6 combines with J gene TRBJ1-5; possible D gene TRBD1, 5 bases. Germline-derived CDR1 and CDR2 are SGHVS and FNYEAQ. This CDR3 contains 15 residues. V lost 5 bases and J 4 bases, leaving 15 bases between the germline ends. The CDR3 region is CASSRLEGLNQPQHF. The CDR3, as DNA: TGTGCCAGCAGCAGATTAGAGGGGTTGAATCAGCCCCAGCATTTT. Complete variable domain (other parts from reference TRBV7-6 and TRBJ1-5): GAGVSQSPRYKVTKRGQDVALRCDPISGHVSLYWYRQALGQGPEFLTYFNYEAQQDKSGLPNDRFSAERPEGSISTLTIQRTEQRDSAMYRCASSRLEGLNQPQHFGDGTRLSIL.

This clonotype was seen just once. The chain is built from TRBV27 and TRBJ2-7, with TRBD1 matching over 8 bases. Per the germline V gene, CDR1 is MNHEY and CDR2 is SMNVEV (reference sequence). This CDR3 spans 15 amino acids. With V trimmed by 5 bases and J by 3 bases, 9 bases remained unmatched. CDR3 DNA sequence: TGTGCCAGCAGTCCCACGACAGGGGTAGGCTACGAGCAGTACTTC. Amino acid sequence: CASSPTTGVGYEQYF.

The CDR3 protein is CASSPPGHNQPQHF. In nucleotides, the CDR3 is TGTGCCAGCAGCCCTCCCGGTCACAACCAGCCCCAGCATTTT. The rearrangement links TRBV7-6 to TRBJ1-5, with D unresolved. Deletions cut 5 bases from V and 7 bases from J, with 15 bases between. The CDR3 loop spans 14 amino acids. Per germline, CDR1 SGHVS and CDR2 FNYEAQ.

The V and J genes are TRBV30 and TRBJ1-1, with D possibly TRBD1 on 6 matching bases. From germline, CDR1 is GTSNPN and CDR2 SVGIG (reference sequence). With 4 bases removed from V and 3 bases from J, the gap between germline ends came to 9 bases. The CDR3 runs 12 residues. CDR3 sequence (DNA): TGTGCCTGGACAGGGGTTGACACTGAAGCTTTCTTT. Amino acid sequence: CAWTGVDTEAFF.

This clonotype occurred once. A much larger clone lies one base from this, so it may be a read error. The chain employs TRBV7-8 and TRBJ2-3; no clear D. Germline V lookup: CDR1 SGHVS, CDR2 FQNEAQ. V was shortened by 5 bases and J by 2 bases, with 5 bases between the two germline ends. This CDR3 has 12 amino acids. CDR3: CASSPITDTQYF. Written as DNA, the CDR3 is TGTGCCAGCAGCCCAATCACAGATACGCAGTATTTT.

The J gene is TRBJ2-7, the V gene TRBV20-1; D not certain. Germline CDR1 is DFQATT and CDR2 is SNEGSKA (reference sequence). Trimming took 0 bases from V and 2 from J, leaving 8 bases between them. The CDR3 has 13 residues. CDR3 bases: TGCAGTGCTAGAGAATTACAAGCCTACGAGCAGTACTTC. This codes for CSARELQAYEQYF.

V and J are TRBV30 and TRBJ2-7; 10 bases line up with TRBD1. J gave up 7 bases and V 2 bases, and 8 bases lay outside the gene matches. The CDR3 has 14 amino acids. Germline CDR1 is GTSNPN and CDR2 is SVGIG (reference sequence). The CDR3 loop is CAWSTGQGVNEQYF. In nucleotides, the CDR3 is TGTGCCTGGAGTACCGGACAGGGGGTGAATGAGCAGTACTTC.

The chain has TRBV28 and TRBJ2-6; D may be TRBD1 or TRBD2 (5 bases each). CDR3 length: 17 amino acids. Germline lookup yields CDR1 MDHEN and CDR2 SYDVKM. V lost 8 bases, J lost 0 bases, and 17 bases lay in between. The CDR3 reads CASQQVPLASGANVLTF. CDR3 in DNA: TGTGCCAGCCAACAGGTCCCCCTAGCCTCTGGGGCCAACGTCCTGACTTTC.

The rearrangement uses TRBV7-8 and TRBJ1-2, with 7 positions matching TRBD1. CDR1 is SGHVS, CDR2 FQNEAQ, per germline. The length of the CDR3 is 13 residues. The V gene end was trimmed by 3 bases and the J gene end by 6 bases; junction bases not matched to a gene: 4. The CDR3 DNA is TGTGCCAGCAGCTTGACAGGGAAGGATGGCTACACCTTC. It translates to CASSLTGKDGYTF.

The J gene is TRBJ2-5, the V gene TRBV12-3 or TRBV12-4; no definite D call. With 5 bases removed from V and 5 bases from J, the gap between germline ends came to 15 bases. The CDR3 extends over 14 amino acids. CDR3 sequence (DNA): TGTGCCAGCAGTCGTCAAGGTCGACGGGAGACCCAGTACTTC. Its translation is CASSRQGRRETQYF.